Listed below are T cell receptor beta chains from one sample, sequenced in a study of T cells in localized non-small cell lung cancer. TCRdb's table, derived via immunoSEQ multiplex PCR, lists solely in-frame clones and lacks some. The table lists approximately 32,000 clones, about 80% of them singletons. The material was peripheral blood, obtained before any cancer treatment. Every receptor here comes from a male donor at least 60 years old with stage III squamous cell lung carcinoma. CDR3s leave out the opening cysteine and the closing phenylalanine or tryptophan. The order of the fields is D gene, V gene, CDR3 length, J gene, CDR3 protein. D genes are given only for firm matches.

NA,TRBV7-6,13,TRBJ2-1,ASSPRAETYNEQF
TRBD1,TRBV7-3,13,TRBJ2-1,ASSLLGTGLSEQF
TRBD2,TRBV6-1,12,TRBJ2-5,ASSDRLAGETQY
NA,TRBV25-1,9,TRBJ2-7,ASSDRYEQY
NA,TRBV19,11,TRBJ1-1,ASSKVLNTEAF
NA,TRBV2,11,TRBJ2-7,AITTESGDEQY
TRBD1,TRBV30,12,TRBJ2-7,AWSGRTGQEEQY
NA,TRBV5-1,11,TRBJ1-1,ASSLEENTEAF
TRBD2,TRBV11-2,15,TRBJ2-3,ASSFFGTSRGEDTQY
NA,TRBV2,12,TRBJ1-2,ASSRDSGGYGYT
NA,TRBV18,12,TRBJ2-1,ASSPSTQAYGQF
TRBD1,TRBV11-2,13,TRBJ1-1,ASSPTQGFYTEAF
NA,TRBV6-1,10,TRBJ1-5,ASRASLGSQH
NA,TRBV27,13,TRBJ2-1,ASSLAGHSYNEQF
TRBD1,TRBV2,17,TRBJ2-1,ASSDPDRVGWSSYNEQF
NA,TRBV6-1,12,TRBJ2-1,ASSEVVPPGEQF
NA,TRBV6-5,12,TRBJ2-5,ASSLQVGGETQY
NA,TRBV2,12,TRBJ1-1,ASSSEGTYTEAF
NA,TRBV11-2,11,TRBJ1-5,ASSGGQEQPQH
NA,TRBV6-6,13,TRBJ1-4,ASSLGTPEEEKLF
NA,TRBV29-1,9,TRBJ2-1,SVSHYNEQF
NA,TRBV29-1,11,TRBJ2-3,SAEGYSSGTQY
NA,TRBV30,9,TRBJ2-7,AWSAGAEQY
NA,TRBV2,11,TRBJ1-2,ASTDARGGGYT
NA,TRBV10-3,14,TRBJ1-2,AISESRVEPNYGYT
NA,TRBV5-8,11,TRBJ1-2,ASRNQVNYGYT
TRBD1,TRBV15,16,TRBJ2-2,ATSFSRQGRGGAGELF
NA,TRBV7-9,6,TRBJ2-3,STDTQY
NA,TRBV6-6,12,TRBJ2-1,ASRQGSSYNEQF
TRBD2,TRBV13,14,TRBJ2-3,ASSTRTSGTRDTQY
NA,TRBV11-2,16,TRBJ2-7,ASSLDGIGGMGSYEQY
NA,TRBV18,13,TRBJ1-1,ASSPGWRVGTEAF
NA,TRBV6-5,12,TRBJ1-2,ASSYPGGRGGYT
TRBD2,TRBV2,13,TRBJ2-4,ASRTNMGGKNIQY
TRBD2,TRBV5-6,13,TRBJ2-5,ASSLTSGIRETQY
TRBD1,TRBV9,15,TRBJ2-7,ASSVAPQGAAGHEQY
NA,TRBV6-5,14,TRBJ1-1,ASSSAGVGGFTEAF
NA,TRBV7-6,11,TRBJ1-1,ASRYRDYTEAF
TRBD2,TRBV29-1,11,TRBJ2-7,SVGLAGAREQY
NA,TRBV27,12,TRBJ2-2,ASSPGLIGGELF
NA,TRBV4-1,12,TRBJ1-1,ASSQDRTNTEAF
NA,TRBV30,11,TRBJ1-5,AWRQGSNQPQH
TRBD1,TRBV19,13,TRBJ1-1,ASSTIDRARIEAF
NA,TRBV7-9,11,TRBJ1-1,ASSLLGYTEAF
NA,TRBV30,11,TRBJ1-1,AGKGPGRTEAF
NA,TRBV25-1,12,TRBJ2-7,ASSESGGSYEQY
NA,TRBV9,13,TRBJ1-3,ASSVGLGDGNTIY
NA,TRBV7-9,13,TRBJ1-2,ATGRDPGHFYGYT
NA,TRBV7-6,12,TRBJ1-1,ASSFGGANTEAF
NA,TRBV20-1,9,TRBJ2-1,SAATSNAQF
NA,TRBV2,10,TRBJ1-2,ASSLDSYGYT
NA,TRBV18,11,TRBJ1-1,ASSPRATGEAF
NA,TRBV11-2,13,TRBJ1-2,ASSFGTTNNYGYT
NA,TRBV27,10,TRBJ2-3,ASSPTTDTQY
NA,TRBV5-1,12,TRBJ1-1,ASSLGGGNTEAF
NA,TRBV4-1,13,TRBJ2-5,ASSQEAGLGETQY
NA,TRBV19,14,TRBJ2-7,ASSIDTQGTTYEQY
NA,TRBV15,11,TRBJ2-1,ATSRGQGSEQF
TRBD1,TRBV10-3,14,TRBJ1-2,AISESSGGWRYGYT
NA,TRBV7-9,14,TRBJ2-3,ASSPLRARATDTQY